This T cell receptor beta chain was recorded in a study of Graves' ophthalmopathy and Graves' hyperthyroidism. Study results and caveats: Sensitivity of about 70% and specificity of less than 85% were achieved by the model that predicted ophthalmopathy progression.

The sequenced template was RNA, covering the TCR beta CDR3 region. The first round was an RT-PCR with HTBI primers, and the second round was a multiplex PCR. TCRdb fed the multiplex PCR reads into MiXCR, producing one record per CDR3 protein. Among around 600,000 distinct CDR3 sequences listed, roughly 41% were seen once. A note on this clonotype: Its antigen is not known.

This CDR3 region has 14 residues. V lost 0 bases, J lost 7 bases, and 10 bases lay in between. Looked up from germline, CDR1 is MNHEY and CDR2 is SMNVEV (reference sequence). Additional autoimmune diseases, uncontrolled infections, pregnancy or lactation disqualified patients. PBMCs came from more than 7.5 ml of fresh peripheral blood. Sequences were obtained from peripheral blood. This chain uses TRBV27 with TRBJ1-5, with D hard to call. The source of this sequence is an adult man with Graves' ophthalmopathy. Written as DNA, the CDR3 is TGTGCCAGCAGTTTATCTTTGGGCGGACAGCCCCAGCATTTT. It translates to CASSLSLGGQPQHF.